This T cell receptor beta chain came from a study of technical replicates of blood from a handful of donors. Produced via immunoSEQ multiplex PCR; TCRdb's table is partial and in-frame only. Seen here are approximately 70,000 clones, roughly 96% observed once, and the top ten hold less than 0.25%. Germline V gene lookup returns CDR1 MNHEY and CDR2 SVGAGI. Trimming shortened V by 5 bases and J by 1 base, and 12 bases separated the two germline ends. The CDR3 totals 14 residues. Material for sequencing was T cells isolated from PBMCs. The rearrangement links TRBV6-5 to TRBJ2-7; D is ambiguous. The clonotype originates from a human donor in good health. The CDR3 sequence: CASSERIQSYEQYF. The CDR3 DNA follows: TGTGCCAGCAGTGAGCGAATCCAGTCCTACGAGCAGTACTTC.